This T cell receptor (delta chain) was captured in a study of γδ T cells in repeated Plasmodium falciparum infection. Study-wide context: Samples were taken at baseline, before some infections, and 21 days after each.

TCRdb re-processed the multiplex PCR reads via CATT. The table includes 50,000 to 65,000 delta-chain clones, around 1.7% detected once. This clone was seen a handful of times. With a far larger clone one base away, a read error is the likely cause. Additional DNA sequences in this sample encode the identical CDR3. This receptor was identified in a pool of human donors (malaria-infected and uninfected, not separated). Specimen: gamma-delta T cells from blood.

This chain's CDR3 is CACDTWGSSWDTRQMFF. The CDR3 DNA reads TGTGCCTGTGACACCTGGGGGAGCTCCTGGGACACTCGACAGATGTTTTTC. J is TRDJ3 and V is TRDV2, with TRDD3 identical over 7 bases. From germline, CDR1 is GEAIGNYY and CDR2 EKD. This CDR3 region has 17 residues.